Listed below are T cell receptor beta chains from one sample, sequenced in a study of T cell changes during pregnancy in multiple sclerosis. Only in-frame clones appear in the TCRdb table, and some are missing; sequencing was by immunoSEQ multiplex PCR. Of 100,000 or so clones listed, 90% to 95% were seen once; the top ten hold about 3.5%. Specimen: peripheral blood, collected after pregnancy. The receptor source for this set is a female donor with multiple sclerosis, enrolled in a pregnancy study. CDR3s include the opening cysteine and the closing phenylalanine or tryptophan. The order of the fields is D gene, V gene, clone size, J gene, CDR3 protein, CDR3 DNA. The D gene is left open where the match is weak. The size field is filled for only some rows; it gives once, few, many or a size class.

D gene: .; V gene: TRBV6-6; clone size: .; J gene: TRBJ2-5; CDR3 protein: CASSYVGVEETQYF; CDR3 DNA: TGTGCCAGCAGTTACGTGGGAGTAGAAGAGACCCAGTACTTC
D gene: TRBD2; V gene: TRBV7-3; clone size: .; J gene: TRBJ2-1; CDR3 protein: CASSRSGGAGGTNEQFF; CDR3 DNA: TGTGCCAGCAGTCGATCCGGGGGAGCGGGGGGAACCAATGAGCAGTTCTTC
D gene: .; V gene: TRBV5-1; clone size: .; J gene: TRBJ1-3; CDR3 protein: CASSLGQAGNTIYF; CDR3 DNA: TGCGCCAGCAGCTTGGGACAAGCAGGAAACACCATATATTTT
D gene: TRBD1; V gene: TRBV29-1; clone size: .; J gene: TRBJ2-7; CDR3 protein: CSVVEGAVLYEQYF; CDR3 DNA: TGCAGCGTTGTTGAGGGGGCTGTTTTATACGAGCAGTACTTC
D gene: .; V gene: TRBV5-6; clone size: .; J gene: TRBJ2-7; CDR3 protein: CASSLVQGGYEQYF; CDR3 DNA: TGTGCCAGCAGCTTGGTCCAGGGTGGCTACGAGCAGTACTTC
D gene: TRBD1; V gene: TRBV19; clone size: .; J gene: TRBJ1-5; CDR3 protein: CASSGQEGQPQHF; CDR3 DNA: TGTGCCAGTAGCGGACAGGAAGGCCAGCCCCAGCATTTT
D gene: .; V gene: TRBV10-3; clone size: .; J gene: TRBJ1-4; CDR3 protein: CAISDPVGGEKLFF; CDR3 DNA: TGTGCCATCAGTGATCCCGTGGGGGGTGAAAAACTGTTTTTT
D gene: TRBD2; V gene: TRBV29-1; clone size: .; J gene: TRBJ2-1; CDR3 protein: CSAGGDSYNEQFF; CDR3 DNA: TGCAGCGCCGGGGGGGACTCCTACAATGAGCAGTTCTTC
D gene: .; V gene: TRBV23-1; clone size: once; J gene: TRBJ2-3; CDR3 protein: CASSQSTGNDSDTQYF; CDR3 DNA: TGCGCCAGCAGTCAATCGACGGGGAACGATTCAGATACGCAGTATTTT
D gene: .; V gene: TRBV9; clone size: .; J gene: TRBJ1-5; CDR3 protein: CASSPGSGGNQPQHF; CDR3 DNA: TGTGCCAGCAGCCCGGGGTCGGGAGGCAATCAGCCCCAGCATTTT
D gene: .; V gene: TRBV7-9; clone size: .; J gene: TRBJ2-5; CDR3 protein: CASSPGLGEETQYF; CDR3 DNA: TGTGCCAGCAGCCCGGGACTGGGAGAAGAGACCCAGTACTTC
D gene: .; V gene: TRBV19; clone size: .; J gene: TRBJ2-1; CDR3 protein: CASSTDRVSGEQFF; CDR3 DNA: TGTGCCAGTAGTACCGACAGGGTTAGCGGTGAGCAGTTCTTC
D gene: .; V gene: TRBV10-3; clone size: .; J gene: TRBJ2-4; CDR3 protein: CAISEPPELAKNIQYF; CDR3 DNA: TGTGCCATCAGTGAGCCCCCGGAGCTAGCCAAAAACATTCAGTACTTC
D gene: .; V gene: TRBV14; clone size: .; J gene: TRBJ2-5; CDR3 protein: CASSQNAGPKTQYF; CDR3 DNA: TGTGCCAGCAGCCAAAACGCCGGTCCAAAGACCCAGTACTTC
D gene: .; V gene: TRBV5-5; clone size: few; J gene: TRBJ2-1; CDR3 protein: CASSSTTSEGEQFF; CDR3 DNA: TGTGCCAGCAGCTCAACTACCTCAGAAGGTGAGCAGTTCTTC
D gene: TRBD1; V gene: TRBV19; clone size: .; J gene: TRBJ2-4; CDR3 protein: CASSGTGTAKNIQYF; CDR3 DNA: TGTGCCAGCAGCGGGACAGGGACGGCCAAAAACATTCAGTACTTC
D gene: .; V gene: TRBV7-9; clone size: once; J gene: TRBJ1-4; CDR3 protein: CASSLEGTGKGKLFF; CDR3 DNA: TGTGCCAGCAGCTTAGAAGGGACTGGAAAGGGAAAACTGTTTTTT
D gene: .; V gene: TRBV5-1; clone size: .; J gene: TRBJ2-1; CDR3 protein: CASSFGGSYNEQFF; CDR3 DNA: TGCGCCAGCAGCTTCGGGGGCTCCTACAATGAGCAGTTCTTC
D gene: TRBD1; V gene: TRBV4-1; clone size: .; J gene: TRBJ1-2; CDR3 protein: CASSQEQGATDYGYTF; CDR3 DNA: TGCGCCAGCAGCCAAGAACAGGGGGCGACGGACTATGGCTACACCTTC
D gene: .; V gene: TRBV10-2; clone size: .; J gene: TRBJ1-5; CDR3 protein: CASSAQGGGQPQHF; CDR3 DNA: TGCGCCAGCAGTGCCCAGGGAGGAGGTCAGCCCCAGCATTTT
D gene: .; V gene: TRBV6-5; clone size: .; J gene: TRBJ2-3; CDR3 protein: CASSYGGALTDTQYF; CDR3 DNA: TGTGCCAGCAGTTACGGGGGGGCTCTCACAGATACGCAGTATTTT
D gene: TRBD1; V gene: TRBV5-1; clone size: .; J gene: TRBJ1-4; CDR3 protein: CASSLTGTGSEKLFF; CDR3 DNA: TGCGCCAGCAGCTTGACCGGGACAGGGTCTGAAAAACTGTTTTTT
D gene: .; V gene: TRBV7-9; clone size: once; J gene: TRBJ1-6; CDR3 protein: CASNPAGGGSYNSPLHF; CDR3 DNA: TGTGCCAGCAACCCAGCTGGCGGAGGCTCCTATAATTCACCCCTCCACTTT
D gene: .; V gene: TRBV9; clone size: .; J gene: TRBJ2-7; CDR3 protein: CASSPPSSGFLNEQYF; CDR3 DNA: TGTGCCAGCAGCCCCCCCTCCTCCGGGTTCTTGAACGAGCAGTACTTC
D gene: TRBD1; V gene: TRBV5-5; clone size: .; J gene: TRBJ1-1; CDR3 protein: CASRPGQGFRYTEAFF; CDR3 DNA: TGTGCCAGCAGGCCGGGACAGGGGTTTAGGTACACTGAAGCTTTCTTT
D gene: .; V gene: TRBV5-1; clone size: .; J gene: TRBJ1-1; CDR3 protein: CASSLNYRTNTEAFF; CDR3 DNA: TGCGCCAGCAGCTTGAATTACAGGACGAACACTGAAGCTTTCTTT
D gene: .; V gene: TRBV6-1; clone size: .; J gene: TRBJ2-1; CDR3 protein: CATERGGPTNEQFF; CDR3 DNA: TGTGCCACCGAGAGAGGGGGACCCACCAATGAGCAGTTCTTC